This T cell receptor (beta chain) derives from a study of blood T cell repertoires in COVID-19. Across the whole study: Samples came from the United States, Italy and Spain, spanning acute and convalescent COVID-19. The analysed material was cDNA or gDNA that came from T cells, B-cell-depleted T cells, or PBMCs.

In the authors' workflow: Amplification of reference gene primers was used by the study to estimate nucleated cell counts. Clones were sequenced by immunoSEQ multiplex PCR, and TCRdb holds only the in-frame ones, with some missing. The DNA was the basis for D and trimming; V, J and clone size are from that table. The sample contains under 300,000 clones, about 85% of which appear only once. CDR1 MDHEN and CDR2 SYDVKM come from the germline V gene. CDR3 size: 12 residues. V lost 4 bases and J lost 5; bases outside the gene matches: 1. V is TRBV28 and J is TRBJ1-2; 7 bases line up with TRBD1. Sequenced sample: peripheral blood. This receptor was identified in a man aged 25-45 years who had recovered from COVID-19. CDR3: CASSWDSYGYTF. DNA for the CDR3: TGTGCCAGCAGTTGGGACAGTTATGGCTACACCTTC.